The text below deals with one T cell receptor beta chain. Antigen specificity is unknown. V gave up 3 bases and J gave up 1 base; unmatched junction bases: 12. The length of the CDR3 is 17 residues. Germline CDR1 is MGHRA and CDR2 is YSYEKL. The method was immunoSEQ multiplex PCR; TCRdb's version includes in-frame clones alone and lacks a portion of them. This table holds 100,000 or so clones, approximately 90% found once. The data derive from a study of siplizumab effects on memory and regulatory T cells. Whole-study results and caveats: In siplizumab cultures, the suppressive function of proliferating Tregs remained unconfirmed. The authors could not assign a naive or memory phenotype to roughly 75-96% of proliferating CD4+ or CD8+ clones.

This chain links TRBV4-1 with TRBJ2-7, with 7 positions matching TRBD1. The sequenced material came from CD4+ T cells sorted from blood. The receptor was isolated from a human donor in good health. The CDR3 region has the DNA TGCGCCAGCAGCCAGCCGTGCGGACAGGTCCTTTCCTACGAGCAGTACTTC. This encodes CASSQPCGQVLSYEQYF.